These 20 T cell receptor beta chains came from one sample sequenced in a study of blood T cells in healthy people across ages. Through a sample-barcoded 5' primer and a J-beta primer mix, a second PCR was run for about 6 to 11 cycles. TCRdb ran MiXCR on the 5' RACE reads and lists one entry per CDR3 protein. The data show more than 700,000 distinct CDR3 sequences, with about 53% seen just once and approximately 41% held by the top ten. Sequencing was done on a sample of blood. Receptors originate from an elderly man in good health.

In this sample, this clonotype turned up a few times. J is TRBJ2-7 and V is TRBV5-1; 7 positions match TRBD1. The V and J ends lost 3 bases and 1 base, in that order; junction bases with no gene match: 16. Germline lookup yields CDR1 SGHRS and CDR2 YFSETQ. The CDR3 has 18 residues. The CDR3, as DNA: TGCGCCAGCAGCTGGGACCGGACAGGTGATTCAGTATCCTACGAGCAGTACTTC. Residues: CASSWDRTGDSVSYEQYF.

The chain joins TRBV28 to TRBJ2-1; D not resolved. Trimming shortened V by 3 bases and J by 3 bases, and 12 bases separated the two germline ends. The CDR3 extends over 15 amino acids. Looked up from germline, CDR1 is MDHEN and CDR2 is SYDVKM. The CDR3 loop is CASSFLGSLYNEQFF. The CDR3 bases are TGTGCCAGCAGTTTCTTAGGCAGCCTCTACAATGAGCAGTTCTTC.

Details on this clonotype: A read error may be the cause here, since a much bigger clone is one base away. V and J are TRBV28 and TRBJ1-2, with unresolved D. V lost 5 bases and J 4 bases, leaving 17 bases between the germline ends. The germline V gene has CDR1 MDHEN and CDR2 SYDVKM. CDR3 length: 15 residues. The CDR3 here is CASSVLRVSLYGYTF. CDR3 sequence (DNA): TGTGCCAGCAGTGTCCTGAGGGTATCTCTCTATGGCTACACCTTC.

The genes are TRBV10-3 and TRBJ2-7; no reliable D call. Germline V gives CDR1 ENHRY, CDR2 SYGVKD. The CDR3 runs 12 residues. V shed 5 bases and J shed 7 bases, with 12 bases lying between them. The CDR3 DNA reads TGTGCCATCAGTTTCTCGGACGGTGAGCAGTACTTC. Amino acid sequence: CAISFSDGEQYF.

The chain recombines TRBV6-1 with TRBJ2-7; 9 positions agree with TRBD1. The CDR3 is made up of 19 amino acids. V gave up 5 bases and J gave up 7 bases; unmatched junction bases: 24. CDR1 and CDR2 from the germline V gene are MNHNS and SASEGT. The CDR3 here is CASSSRGQGGTRSYNEQYF. CDR3 DNA sequence: TGTGCCAGCAGTAGTCGGGGACAGGGAGGCACTAGATCCTACAATGAGCAGTACTTC.

The CDR3 protein is CASSVQGSAKETQYF. Here the CDR3 DNA reads TGTGCCAGCAGCGTCCAGGGGTCAGCTAAAGAGACCCAGTACTTC. The V gene is TRBV9, the J gene TRBJ2-5; D is possibly TRBD1 (6 bases). The V gene lost 2 bases and the J gene lost 3 bases, with 14 bases spanning the gap. CDR1 is SGDLS, CDR2 YYNGEE, per germline. This CDR3 is built from 15 residues. The full variable domain, its missing parts supplied by reference TRBV9 and TRBJ2-5, is DSGVTQTPKHLITATGQRVTLRCSPRSGDLSVYWYQQSLDQGLQFLIQYYNGEERAKGNILERFSAQQFPDLHSELNLSSLELGDSALYFCASSVQGSAKETQYFGPGTRLLVL.

The chain is built from TRBV15 and TRBJ2-1, with 11 bases lining up with TRBD2. V was pared by 2 bases and J by 2 bases, with 20 bases of the junction left unmatched. The CDR3 is made up of 22 amino acids. Germline V gene sequence: CDR1 LNHNV, CDR2 YYDKDF (reference sequence). The CDR3 here is CATSRTKAGDRLAGPPYNEQFF. The CDR3 DNA reads as TGTGCCACCAGCAGAACCAAAGCAGGAGATCGACTAGCGGGGCCCCCCTACAATGAGCAGTTCTTC. Combining the CDR3 with reference TRBV15 and TRBJ2-1 gives the whole variable domain DAMVIQNPRYQVTQFGKPVTLSCSQTLNHNVMYWYQQKSSQAPKLLFHYYDKDFNNEADTPDNFQSRRPNTSFCFLDIRSPGLGDTAMYLCATSRTKAGDRLAGPPYNEQFFGPGTRLTVL.

This clonotype was seen only a few times. V usage is TRBV1 and J usage is TRBJ2-7; the D call of TRBD2 is as the table states it, not checked on the DNA. TRBV1 has pseudogene status. The CDR3 is 14 amino acids. The CDR3 DNA is TGCACCAGCAGCCGGCGACTAGCCACCTACGAGCAGTACTTC. It is translated as CTSSRRLATYEQYF.

The chain carries TRBV3-1 and TRBJ2-7; 12 positions agree with TRBD2. This CDR3 has 17 residues. The V gene's germline CDR1 is LGHDT and CDR2 YNNKEL (reference sequence). V lost 0 bases to trimming and J lost 2 bases; unmatched junction nucleotides: 5. CDR3 sequence (DNA): TGTGCCAGCAGCCAAGAGCCACGACTAGCGGGGGCCTACGAGCAGTACTTC. This codes for CASSQEPRLAGAYEQYF.

The chain joins TRBV11-2 to TRBJ2-3; the match to TRBD1 covers 10 bases. After removal of 3 bases from V and 5 bases from J, the junction contained 5 bases not matched to a gene. CDR1 is SGHAT, CDR2 FQNNGV, per germline. The CDR3 covers 15 residues. In DNA, the CDR3 is TGTGCCAGCAGCTTCCGGGACAGGGGTGGAGATACGCAGTATTTT. Amino acid sequence: CASSFRDRGGDTQYF.

This clonotype showed up just a few times. The chain uses TRBV7-9 and TRBJ2-5; a possible D gene is TRBD2 (5 bases). This CDR3 region has 12 residues. Germline V gene lookup returns CDR1 SEHNR and CDR2 FQNEAQ (reference sequence). V lost 5 bases to trimming and J lost 10 bases, with 14 bases between them. DNA for the CDR3: TGTGCCAGCAGCAGAATTTCCGGGAACCAGTACTTC. It codes for CASSRISGNQYF. Filled out from reference TRBV7-9 and TRBJ2-5, the complete variable domain reads DTGVSQNPRHKITKRGQNVTFRCDPISEHNRLYWYRQTLGQGPEFLTYFQNEAQLEKSRLLSDRFSAERPKGSFSTLEIQRTEQGDSAMYLCASSRISGNQYFGPGTRLLVL.

V is TRBV3-1 and J is TRBJ1-5, with D perhaps TRBD1 (5 bases). This CDR3 comprises 15 residues. From germline, CDR1 is LGHDT and CDR2 YNNKEL (reference sequence). The V gene lost 1 base and the J gene lost 7 bases, with 14 bases spanning the gap. CDR3 amino acids: CASSQGRGRLQPQHF. The DNA for the CDR3 is TGTGCCAGCAGCCAAGGGAGGGGAAGGCTCCAGCCCCAGCATTTT.

Concerning this clonotype: With a much larger clone just one base away, this may be a read error. The gene calls are TRBV3-1 and TRBJ1-5; the D is unclear. The CDR3 is made up of 15 amino acids. Germline CDR1 reads LGHDT; CDR2 reads YNNKEL (reference sequence). V lost 0 bases and J 5 bases, leaving 11 bases between the germline ends. The CDR3 sequence: CASSQEQGLHQPQHF. As DNA, the CDR3 is TGTGCCAGCAGCCAAGAACAAGGCTTGCATCAGCCCCAGCATTTT.

The chain has TRBV29-1 and TRBJ1-1; D is ambiguous. Germline V gene lookup returns CDR1 SQVTM and CDR2 ANQGSEA. Trimming pared 3 bases from V and 0 bases from J, leaving 11 bases between. The CDR3 runs to 14 residues. The CDR3, as DNA: TGCAGCGTTGATCCGGTCAGTATGAACACTGAAGCTTTCTTT. Its protein is CSVDPVSMNTEAFF. Full variable domain (rest looked up from reference TRBV29-1 and TRBJ1-1): SAVISQKPSRDICQRGTSLTIQCQVDSQVTMMFWYRQQPGQSLTLIATANQGSEATYESGFVIDKFPISRPNLTFSTLTVSNMSPEDSSIYLCSVDPVSMNTEAFFGQGTRLTVV.

This clonotype has only a few counts. The V call is TRBV7-2, the J call TRBJ2-3, with D tentatively TRBD2 (6 bases). This CDR3 comprises 16 residues. Trimming took off 5 bases at V and 3 bases at J, with 18 bases between the two ends. Germline values: CDR1 SGHTA, CDR2 FQGNSA. This CDR3 reads CASSRGGFRGTDTQYF. DNA of the CDR3: TGTGCCAGCAGCCGCGGAGGGTTTAGAGGTACAGATACGCAGTATTTT.

This clonotype was found once. V is TRBV11-2 and J is TRBJ1-3; TRBD1 is a possible D gene (5 bases). With 2 bases removed from V and 0 bases from J, the gap between germline ends came to 14 bases. The CDR3 sequence is 17 residues long. CDR1 is SGHAT and CDR2 is FQNNGV in the germline V gene. CDR3 region: CASSLRGFWGSGNTIYF. The CDR3 nucleotides read TGTGCCAGCAGCTTACGGGGGTTCTGGGGCTCTGGAAACACCATATATTTT.

V and J are TRBV4-3 and TRBJ2-2; D remains unclear. This CDR3 is 14 amino acids long. Germline lookup yields CDR1 LGHNA and CDR2 YSLEER. V gave up 0 bases and J gave up 6 bases, with 8 bases separating them. In nucleotides, the CDR3 is TGCGCCAGCAGCCAAGAATATGGGGCCGGGGAGCTGTTTTTT. Amino acids: CASSQEYGAGELFF.

This chain joins TRBV6-2 or TRBV6-3 and TRBJ2-3; 7 bases match TRBD1. Trimming took 6 bases from V and 14 from J; bases not matched to a gene: 14. This CDR3 region has 13 residues. Germline V gives CDR1 MNHEY, CDR2 SVGEGT. This chain's CDR3 is CASSQTGWRYAYF. Here the CDR3 DNA reads TGTGCCAGCAGCCAGACAGGGTGGAGATACGCGTATTTT.

The J gene is TRBJ2-1, the V gene TRBV24-1; perhaps TRBD2 as D (6 bases). V was shortened by 5 bases and J by 10 bases, with 17 bases between the two germline ends. There are 14 residues in the CDR3. Germline CDR1 is KGHDR and CDR2 is SFDVKD. The CDR3 sequence is CATSAARRVYEQFF. For the CDR3, the DNA is TGTGCCACCAGTGCCGCGCGGAGGGTTTACGAGCAGTTCTTC.

The genes are TRBV10-2 and TRBJ2-5, with 8 bases lining up with TRBD2. Germline CDR1 WSHSY, CDR2 SAAADI. V lost 0 bases and J lost 4; bases outside the gene matches: 4. The CDR3 consists of 15 residues. CDR3 DNA: TGCGCCAGCAGTGAGTCGTCAGCGGGAGCAGAGACCCAGTACTTC. Protein: CASSESSAGAETQYF.